This TCR beta chain was obtained from a study of blood T cell repertoires in COVID-19. Clones were read by immunoSEQ multiplex PCR, and TCRdb kept only the in-frame ones, dropping some. The sample shows 200,000 to 250,000 clones, 80% of them seen only once. The sequenced sample was peripheral blood. This receptor was identified in a woman in her seventies with acute or convalescent COVID-19.

The CDR3 DNA follows: TGTGCTACCACCTCGGCGGGGGCGGGAGAAAAACTGTTTTTT. Translating gives CATTSAGAGEKLFF. The V and J genes are TRBV28 and TRBJ1-4, with TRBD1 as a possible D gene (6 bases). This CDR3 has 14 amino acids. Germline V gene lookup returns CDR1 MDHEN and CDR2 SYDVKM.